This TCR beta chain was documented in a study of T cell repertoires in cytomegalovirus infection. Overall study: Shared public TCR beta signatures pointed to both CMV infection and a matching HLA type.

TCRdb re-derived calls from the reads in MiXCR, one entry per CDR3 protein. The table lists around 550,000 distinct CDR3 sequences, more than 20% of them singletons, with 13% in the top ten. This clonotype turned up a few times. Its target is not known. This CDR3 is built from 15 residues. Germline CDR1 and CDR2: LGHDT and YNNKEL (reference sequence). The V end was cut by 4 bases, the J end by 0 bases, with 12 bases between. Study results and limitations: Pooled public TCR beta family frequency picked out CMV carriers with the relevant HLA.

The chain recombines TRBV3-1 with TRBJ1-1; possible D gene TRBD1, 6 bases. The source is a human donor in good health (CMV status not recorded). Some clones in this sample may be carry-over from other donors' samples. Material: PBMCs. The CDR3 DNA sequence: TGTGCCAGCAGCCTACAGAGGGGGATGAACACTGAAGCTTTCTTT. Translated: CASSLQRGMNTEAFF.